The entry below describes one TCR beta chain. Its antigen is not identified. A much larger clone lies a single base off, so this may be a read error. Subjects with ophthalmopathy showed a Clinical Activity Score no lower than 3, a NOSPECS grade no lower than 4, and a duration shorter than 3 months. Cells are PBMCs isolated from roughly 10 ml of fresh blood. Template material for amplifying TCR beta CDR3 regions consisted of RNA transcripts. When the TCR CDR3 underwent first-round RT-PCR, the HTBI primer set was used. TCRdb fed the multiplex PCR reads into MiXCR, producing one record per CDR3 protein. The sample lists 400,000 to 450,000 distinct CDR3 sequences, approximately 15% occurring once. This sample stems from a study of T cells in Graves' hyperthyroidism and ophthalmopathy. Regarding the study as a whole: Most clonotypes expanded in the thyroid (above 0.001) were also present in blood.

V was clipped by 5 bases and J by 3 bases, with 14 bases between them. This CDR3 comprises 15 residues. Sequencing was performed on blood. This chain links TRBV12-3 or TRBV12-4 with TRBJ1-3; D remains ambiguous. The receptor's source is a man aged 18 to 29 with Graves' ophthalmopathy. The CDR3 reads CASSPQFEGGNTIYF. DNA of the CDR3: TGTGCCAGCAGTCCCCAGTTTGAGGGTGGAAACACCATATATTTT.